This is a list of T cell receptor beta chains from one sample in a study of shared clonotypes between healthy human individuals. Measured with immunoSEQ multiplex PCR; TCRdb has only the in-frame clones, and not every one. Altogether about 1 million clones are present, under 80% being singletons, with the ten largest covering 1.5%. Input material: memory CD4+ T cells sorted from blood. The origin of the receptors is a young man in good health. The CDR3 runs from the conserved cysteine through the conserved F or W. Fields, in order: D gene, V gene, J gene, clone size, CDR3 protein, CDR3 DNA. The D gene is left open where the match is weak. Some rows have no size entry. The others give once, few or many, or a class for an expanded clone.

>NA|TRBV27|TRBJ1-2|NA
CASRGGANYGYTF
TGTGCTAGTAGGGGGGGTGCTAACTATGGCTACACCTTC
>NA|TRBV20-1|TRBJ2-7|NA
CSASTVAEQYF
TGCAGTGCTAGTACGGTAGCGGAGCAGTACTTC
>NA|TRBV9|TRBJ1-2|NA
CASSPADGYGYTF
TGTGCCAGCAGCCCAGCCGACGGCTATGGCTACACCTTC
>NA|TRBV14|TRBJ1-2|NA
CASSQGSGSYGYTF
TGTGCCAGCAGCCAAGGATCAGGGTCCTATGGCTACACCTTC
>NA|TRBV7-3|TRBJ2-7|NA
CASSLGVGYEQYF
TGTGCCAGCAGCTTAGGAGTAGGCTACGAGCAGTACTTC
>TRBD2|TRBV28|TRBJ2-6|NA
CASGGGIADVGANVLTF
TGTGCCAGCGGGGGAGGGATAGCGGATGTGGGGGCCAACGTCCTGACTTTC
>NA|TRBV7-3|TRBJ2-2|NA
CASSYFSTGELFF
TGTGCCAGCAGCTACTTTAGCACCGGGGAGCTGTTTTTT
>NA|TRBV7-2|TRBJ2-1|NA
CASSLGWGTYNEQFF
TGTGCCAGCAGCTTAGGCTGGGGGACCTACAATGAGCAGTTCTTC
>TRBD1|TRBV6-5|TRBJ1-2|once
CASSYAGQGAKGYTF
TGTGCCAGCAGTTACGCGGGACAGGGGGCGAAGGGCTACACCTTC
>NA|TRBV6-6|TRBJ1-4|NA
CASSYPGRTNEKLFF
TGTGCCAGCAGCTACCCCGGGAGAACTAATGAAAAACTGTTTTTT